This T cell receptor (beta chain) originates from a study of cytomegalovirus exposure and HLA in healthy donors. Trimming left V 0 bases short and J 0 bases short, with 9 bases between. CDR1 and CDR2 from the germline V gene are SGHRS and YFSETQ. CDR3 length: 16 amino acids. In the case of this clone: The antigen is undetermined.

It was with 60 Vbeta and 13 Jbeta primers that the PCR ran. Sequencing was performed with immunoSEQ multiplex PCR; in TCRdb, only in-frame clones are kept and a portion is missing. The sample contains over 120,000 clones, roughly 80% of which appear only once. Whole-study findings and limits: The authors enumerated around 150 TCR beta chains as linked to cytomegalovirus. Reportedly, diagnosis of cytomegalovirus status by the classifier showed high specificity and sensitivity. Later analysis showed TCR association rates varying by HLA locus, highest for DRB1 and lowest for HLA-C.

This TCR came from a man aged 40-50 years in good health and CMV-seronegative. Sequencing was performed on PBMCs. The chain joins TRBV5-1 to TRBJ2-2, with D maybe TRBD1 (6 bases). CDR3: CASSLGTAANTGELFF. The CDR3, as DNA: TGCGCCAGCAGCTTGGGGACAGCTGCGAACACCGGGGAGCTGTTTTTT.